The T cell receptor (beta chain) described here comes from a study of T cell responses to AZD1222 COVID-19 vaccine. Of note for this clone: Its antigen is as yet unknown.

Sequencing used immunoSEQ multiplex PCR; TCRdb keeps in-frame clones, though not all of them. The table has around 95,000 clones, about 87% seen once. Overall study findings and caveats: White British donors predominated, females outnumbered males, and clonal diversity was possibly underestimated. Sampled repertoires all dated from after the peak T cell response. Spike-wide vaccine-associated CD4 TCRs dominated at 160-218 and 743-854.

The ends were cut back, 3 bases at V and 1 base at J, with 12 bases in the middle. The CDR3 length is 15 residues. Germline CDR1 KGHSH, CDR2 LQKENI. The receptor was isolated from an adult in good health. Specimen: peripheral blood, collected on day 0 of AZD1222 vaccination. This rearrangement joins TRBV18 to TRBJ1-1; a possible D gene is TRBD1 (6 bases). The CDR3: CASSPLQGRNTEAFF. The CDR3 DNA reads as TGTGCCAGCTCACCTTTACAGGGTAGGAACACTGAAGCTTTCTTT. Based on the CDR3 plus reference TRBV18 and TRBJ1-1, the full variable domain is NAGVMQNPRHLVRRRGQEARLRCSPMKGHSHVYWYRQLPEEGLKFMVYLQKENIIDESGMPKERFSAEFPKEGPSILRIQQVVRGDSAAYFCASSPLQGRNTEAFFGQGTRLTVV.